This T cell receptor (beta chain) originates from a study of blood T cells in healthy people across ages. The study, taken as a whole, reports: Estimates of diversity drawn from one million T cells were considered underestimates.

The donors, healthy Caucasians from Russia, were aged 6 to 90. The authors extracted at least 6 micrograms of total RNA per sample. The use of a sample-barcoded 5' primer and a J-beta primer mix characterized a second PCR of about 7 to 12 cycles. Each cDNA was tagged by a template-switch adaptor containing 12 random nucleotides. Using its own MiXCR run on the 5' RACE reads, TCRdb lists one record per CDR3 protein. This table has about 1.4 million distinct CDR3 sequences, 59% appearing once. Turning to this clonotype: Its specificity is not known.

The specimen was blood. The TCR was taken from a man between 18 and 35 years old in good health.

The CDR3 bases are TGTGCCAGCAGCCCGTCGACAGCCCCAATCAATCAGCCCCAGCATTTT. This translates into CASSPSTAPINQPQHF. The chain employs TRBV7-2 and TRBJ1-5, with TRBD1 as a possible D gene (5 bases). Germline V lookup: CDR1 SGHTA, CDR2 FQGNSA. The CDR3 runs 16 residues. Between the trimmed V and J ends, which lost 5 bases and 3 bases, there was a span of 17 bases.